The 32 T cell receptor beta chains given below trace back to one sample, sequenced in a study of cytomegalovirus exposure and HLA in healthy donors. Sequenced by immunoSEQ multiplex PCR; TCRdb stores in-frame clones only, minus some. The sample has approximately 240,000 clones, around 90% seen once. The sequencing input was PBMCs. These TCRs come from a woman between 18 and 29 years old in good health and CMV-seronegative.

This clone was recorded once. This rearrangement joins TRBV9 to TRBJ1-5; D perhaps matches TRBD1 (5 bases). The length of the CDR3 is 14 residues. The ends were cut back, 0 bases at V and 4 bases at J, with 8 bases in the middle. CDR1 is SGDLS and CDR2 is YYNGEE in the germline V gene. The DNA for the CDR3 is TGTGCCAGCAGCGTAGCTGGGGGGAATCAGCCCCAGCATTTT. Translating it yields CASSVAGGNQPQHF.

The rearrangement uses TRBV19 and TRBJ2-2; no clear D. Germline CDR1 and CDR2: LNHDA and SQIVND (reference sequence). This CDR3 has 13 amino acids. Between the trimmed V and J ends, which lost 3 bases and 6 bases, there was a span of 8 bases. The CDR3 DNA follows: TGTGCCAGTAGTATTACTCGGGCCGGGGAGCTGTTTTTT. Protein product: CASSITRAGELFF.

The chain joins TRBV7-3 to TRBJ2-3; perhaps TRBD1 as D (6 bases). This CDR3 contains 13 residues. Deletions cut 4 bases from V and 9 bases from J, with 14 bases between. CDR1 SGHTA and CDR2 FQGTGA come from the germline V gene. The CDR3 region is CASSSYRDGTQYF. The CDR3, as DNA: TGTGCCAGCAGCTCCTACAGGGATGGGACGCAGTATTTT.

CDR3 loop: CANETSPLAASYEQYF. Here the CDR3 DNA reads TGTGCCAATGAGACTAGCCCATTGGCCGCTTCCTACGAGCAGTACTTC. The chain joins TRBV2 to TRBJ2-7, with 7 bases that match TRBD2. J was trimmed by 1 base and V by 10 bases; bases with no gene match: 16. The germline gives CDR1 SNHLY, CDR2 FYNNEI. CDR3 length: 16 residues.

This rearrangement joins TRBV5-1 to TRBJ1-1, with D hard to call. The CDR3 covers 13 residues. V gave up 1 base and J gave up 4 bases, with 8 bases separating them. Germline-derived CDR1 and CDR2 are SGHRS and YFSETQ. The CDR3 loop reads CASSLLRPTEAFF. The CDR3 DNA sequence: TGCGCCAGCAGCTTGTTGCGGCCCACTGAAGCTTTCTTT.

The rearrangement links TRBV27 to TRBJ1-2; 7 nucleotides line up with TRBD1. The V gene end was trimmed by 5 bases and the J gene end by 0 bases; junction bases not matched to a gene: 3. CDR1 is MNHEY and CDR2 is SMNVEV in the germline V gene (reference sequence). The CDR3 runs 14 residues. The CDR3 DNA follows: TGTGCCAGCAGTACCGACAGGGCTAACTATGGCTACACCTTC. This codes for CASSTDRANYGYTF.

Here the CDR3 DNA reads TGCAGCGTTGTATCAACAGGGGTGGGTGAGCAGTACTTC. This codes for CSVVSTGVGEQYF. V usage is TRBV29-1 and J usage is TRBJ2-7; 7 nucleotides agree with TRBD1. This CDR3 spans 13 amino acids. V was pared by 4 bases and J by 7 bases, with 10 bases of the junction left unmatched. The germline V gene has CDR1 SQVTM and CDR2 ANQGSEA.

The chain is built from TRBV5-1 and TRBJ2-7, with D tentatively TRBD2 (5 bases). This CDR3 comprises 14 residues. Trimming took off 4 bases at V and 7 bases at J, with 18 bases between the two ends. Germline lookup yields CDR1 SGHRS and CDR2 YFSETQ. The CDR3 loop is CASSKTHTRGEQYF. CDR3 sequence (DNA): TGCGCCAGCAGCAAGACACATACCAGAGGGGAGCAGTACTTC.

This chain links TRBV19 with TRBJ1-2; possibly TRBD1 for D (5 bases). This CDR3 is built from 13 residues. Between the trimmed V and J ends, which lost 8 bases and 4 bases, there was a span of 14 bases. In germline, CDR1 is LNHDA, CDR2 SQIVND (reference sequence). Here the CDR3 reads CASRPRGFYGYTF. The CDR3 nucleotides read TGTGCCAGTCGCCCTCGGGGGTTCTATGGCTACACCTTC. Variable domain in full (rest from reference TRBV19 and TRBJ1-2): DGGITQSPKYLFRKEGQNVTLSCEQNLNHDAMYWYRQDPGQGLRLIYYSQIVNDFQKGDIAEGYSVSREKKESFPLTVTSAQKNPTAFYLCASRPRGFYGYTFGSGTRLTVV.

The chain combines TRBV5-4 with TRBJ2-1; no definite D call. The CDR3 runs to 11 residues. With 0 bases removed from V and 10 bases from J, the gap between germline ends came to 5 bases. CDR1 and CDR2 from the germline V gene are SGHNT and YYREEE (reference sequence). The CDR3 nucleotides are TGTGCCAGCAGCTTGGGCAGGGAGCAGTTCTTC. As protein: CASSLGREQFF.

The CDR3 protein is CASSYFRGSYTF. The CDR3 nucleotides read TGTGCCAGCAGTTACTTTCGAGGCAGCTACACCTTC. This chain joins TRBV6-5 and TRBJ1-2; no definite D call. Trimming stripped 1 base from V and 9 bases from J, with 9 bases between. This CDR3 has 12 amino acids. Germline V gene sequence: CDR1 MNHEY, CDR2 SVGAGI.

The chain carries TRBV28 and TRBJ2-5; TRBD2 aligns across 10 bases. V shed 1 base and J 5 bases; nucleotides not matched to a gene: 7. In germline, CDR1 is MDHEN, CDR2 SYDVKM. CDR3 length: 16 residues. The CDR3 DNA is TGTGCCAGCAGTTTATTAGTAACTAGCGGGACGGAGACCCAGTACTTC. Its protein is CASSLLVTSGTETQYF.

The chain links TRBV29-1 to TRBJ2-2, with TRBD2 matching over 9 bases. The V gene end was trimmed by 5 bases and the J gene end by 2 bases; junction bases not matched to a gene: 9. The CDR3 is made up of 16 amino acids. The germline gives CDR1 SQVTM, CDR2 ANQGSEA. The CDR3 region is CSVLKGAGGNTGELFF. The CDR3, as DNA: TGCAGCGTTTTAAAGGGAGCGGGAGGTAACACCGGGGAGCTGTTTTTT.

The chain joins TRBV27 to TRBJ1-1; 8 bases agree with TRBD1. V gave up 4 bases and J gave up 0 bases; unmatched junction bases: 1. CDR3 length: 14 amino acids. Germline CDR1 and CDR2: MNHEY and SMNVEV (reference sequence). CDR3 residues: CASSWTGLNTEAFF. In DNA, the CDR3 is TGTGCCAGCAGTTGGACAGGGCTGAACACTGAAGCTTTCTTT.

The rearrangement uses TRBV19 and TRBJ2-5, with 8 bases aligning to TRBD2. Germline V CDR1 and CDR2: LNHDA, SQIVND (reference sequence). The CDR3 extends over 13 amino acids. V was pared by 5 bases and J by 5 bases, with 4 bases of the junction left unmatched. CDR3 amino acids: CASSRREGETQYF. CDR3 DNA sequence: TGTGCCAGTAGTCGCCGGGAGGGGGAGACCCAGTACTTC. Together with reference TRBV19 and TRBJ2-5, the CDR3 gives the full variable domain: DGGITQSPKYLFRKEGQNVTLSCEQNLNHDAMYWYRQDPGQGLRLIYYSQIVNDFQKGDIAEGYSVSREKKESFPLTVTSAQKNPTAFYLCASSRREGETQYFGPGTRLLVL.

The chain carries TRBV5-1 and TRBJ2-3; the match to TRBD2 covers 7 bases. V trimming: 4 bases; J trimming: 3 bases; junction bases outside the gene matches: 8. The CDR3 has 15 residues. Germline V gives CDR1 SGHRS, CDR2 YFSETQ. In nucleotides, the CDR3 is TGCGCCAGCAGCCCTCTCGGGGGGATTACAGATACGCAGTATTTT. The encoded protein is CASSPLGGITDTQYF.

Written as DNA, the CDR3 is TGTGCCAGTACCGGACAGGGGATTTCACCCCTCCACTTT. Translated, it gives CASTGQGISPLHF. V and J are TRBV19 and TRBJ1-6, with TRBD1 identical over 9 bases. The CDR3 length is 13 residues. Germline V gives CDR1 LNHDA, CDR2 SQIVND (reference sequence). Unmatched junction bases numbered 4, after V lost 7 bases and J lost 9 bases.

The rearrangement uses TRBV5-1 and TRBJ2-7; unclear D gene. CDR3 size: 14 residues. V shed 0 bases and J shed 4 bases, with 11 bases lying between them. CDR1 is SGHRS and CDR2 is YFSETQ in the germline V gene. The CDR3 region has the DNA TGCGCCAGCAGCTTGGCCGCTAGTCCTTACGAGCAGTACTTC. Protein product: CASSLAASPYEQYF.

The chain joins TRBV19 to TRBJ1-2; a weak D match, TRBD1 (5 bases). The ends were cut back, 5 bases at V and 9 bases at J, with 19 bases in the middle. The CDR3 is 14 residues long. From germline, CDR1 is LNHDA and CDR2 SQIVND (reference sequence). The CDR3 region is CASSPLSAGLSYTF. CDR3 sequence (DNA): TGTGCCAGTAGTCCGCTCAGTGCAGGGCTGAGCTACACCTTC.

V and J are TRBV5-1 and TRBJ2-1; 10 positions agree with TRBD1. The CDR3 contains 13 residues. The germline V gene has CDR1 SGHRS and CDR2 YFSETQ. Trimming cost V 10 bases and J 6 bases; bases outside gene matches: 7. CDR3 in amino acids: CACARDRGNEQFF. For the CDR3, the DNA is TGCGCCTGCGCCCGGGACAGGGGCAATGAGCAGTTCTTC.

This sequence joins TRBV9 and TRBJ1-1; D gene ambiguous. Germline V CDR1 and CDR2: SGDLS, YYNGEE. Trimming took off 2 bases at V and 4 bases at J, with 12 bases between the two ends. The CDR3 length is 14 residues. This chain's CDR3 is CASSVSSFGTEAFF. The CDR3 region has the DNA TGTGCCAGCAGCGTTAGCAGCTTCGGCACTGAAGCTTTCTTT.

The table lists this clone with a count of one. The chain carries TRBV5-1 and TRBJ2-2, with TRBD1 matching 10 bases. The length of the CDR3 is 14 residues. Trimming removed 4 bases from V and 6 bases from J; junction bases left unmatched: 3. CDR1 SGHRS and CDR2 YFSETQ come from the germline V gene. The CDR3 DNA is TGCGCCAGCAGCCGGGACAGGGGTGCCGGGGAGCTGTTTTTT. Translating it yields CASSRDRGAGELFF.

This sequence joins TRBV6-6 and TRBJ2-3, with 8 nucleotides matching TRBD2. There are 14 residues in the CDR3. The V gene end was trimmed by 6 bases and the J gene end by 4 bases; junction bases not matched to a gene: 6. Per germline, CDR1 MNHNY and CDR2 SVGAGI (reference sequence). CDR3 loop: CASRSPGLADTQYF. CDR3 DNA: TGTGCCAGCAGGTCCCCGGGACTAGCAGATACGCAGTATTTT.

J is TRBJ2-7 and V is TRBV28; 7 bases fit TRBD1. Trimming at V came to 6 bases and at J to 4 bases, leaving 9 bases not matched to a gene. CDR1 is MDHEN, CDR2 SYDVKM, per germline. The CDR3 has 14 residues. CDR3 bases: TGTGCCAGCAGGCGACAGGGAGACGTATACGAGCAGTACTTC. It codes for CASRRQGDVYEQYF.

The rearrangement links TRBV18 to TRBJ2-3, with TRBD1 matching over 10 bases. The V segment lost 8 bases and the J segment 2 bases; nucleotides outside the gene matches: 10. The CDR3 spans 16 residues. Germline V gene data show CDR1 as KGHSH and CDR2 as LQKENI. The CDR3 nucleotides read TGTGCCAGCACCGGCCCGGGACAGGGGTTCACAGATACGCAGTATTTT. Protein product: CASTGPGQGFTDTQYF.

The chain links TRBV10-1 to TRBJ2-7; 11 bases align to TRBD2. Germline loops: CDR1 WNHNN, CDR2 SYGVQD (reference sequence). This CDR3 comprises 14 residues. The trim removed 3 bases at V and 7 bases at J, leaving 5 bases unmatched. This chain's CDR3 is CASSDSGRAGEQYF. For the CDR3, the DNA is TGCGCCAGCAGTGATAGCGGGAGGGCTGGAGAGCAGTACTTC.

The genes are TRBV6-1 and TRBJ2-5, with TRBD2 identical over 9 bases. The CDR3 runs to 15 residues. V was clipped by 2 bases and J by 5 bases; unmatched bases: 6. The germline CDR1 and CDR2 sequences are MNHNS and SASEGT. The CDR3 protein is CASSEPAGGKETQYF. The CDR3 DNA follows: TGTGCCAGCAGTGAACCCGCGGGAGGGAAGGAGACCCAGTACTTC.

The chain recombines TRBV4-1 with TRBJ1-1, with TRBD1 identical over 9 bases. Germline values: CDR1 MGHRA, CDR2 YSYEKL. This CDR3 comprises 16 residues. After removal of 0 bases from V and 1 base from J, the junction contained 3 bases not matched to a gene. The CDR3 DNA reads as TGCGCCAGCAGCCAAGATTCGGGACAGGGGAACACTGAAGCTTTCTTT. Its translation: CASSQDSGQGNTEAFF.

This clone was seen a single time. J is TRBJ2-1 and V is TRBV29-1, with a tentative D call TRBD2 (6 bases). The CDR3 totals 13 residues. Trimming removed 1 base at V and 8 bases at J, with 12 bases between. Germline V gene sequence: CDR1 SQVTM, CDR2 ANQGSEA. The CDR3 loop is CSVEVYSGDEQFF. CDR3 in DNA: TGCAGCGTTGAAGTTTATTCGGGGGATGAGCAGTTCTTC.

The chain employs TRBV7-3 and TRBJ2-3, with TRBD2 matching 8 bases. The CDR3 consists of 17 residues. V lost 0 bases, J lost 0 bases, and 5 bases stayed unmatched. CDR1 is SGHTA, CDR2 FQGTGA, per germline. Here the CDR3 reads CASSLTLASGSTDTQYF. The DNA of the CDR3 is TGTGCCAGCAGCTTAACTCTGGCTAGCGGGAGCACAGATACGCAGTATTTT. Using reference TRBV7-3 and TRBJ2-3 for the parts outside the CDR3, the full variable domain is GAGVSQTPSNKVTEKGKYVELRCDPISGHTALYWYRQSLGQGPEFLIYFQGTGAADDSGLPNDRFFAVRPEGSVSTLKIQRTERGDSAVYLCASSLTLASGSTDTQYFGPGTRLTVL.

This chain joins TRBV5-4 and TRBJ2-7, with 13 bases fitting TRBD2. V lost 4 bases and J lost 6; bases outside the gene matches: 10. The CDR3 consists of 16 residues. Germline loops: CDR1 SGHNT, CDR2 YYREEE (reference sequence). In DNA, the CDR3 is TGTGCCAGCAGCCCCAGGCCAAGACTAGCGGGAGGCGAGCAGTACTTC. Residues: CASSPRPRLAGGEQYF.

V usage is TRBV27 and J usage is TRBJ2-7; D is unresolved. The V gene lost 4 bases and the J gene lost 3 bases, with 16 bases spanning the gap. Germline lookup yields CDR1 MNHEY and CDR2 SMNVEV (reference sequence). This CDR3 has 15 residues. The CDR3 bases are TGTGCCAGCAGTTCACTTAGTTTTGCGGACTACGAGCAGTACTTC. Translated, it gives CASSSLSFADYEQYF.